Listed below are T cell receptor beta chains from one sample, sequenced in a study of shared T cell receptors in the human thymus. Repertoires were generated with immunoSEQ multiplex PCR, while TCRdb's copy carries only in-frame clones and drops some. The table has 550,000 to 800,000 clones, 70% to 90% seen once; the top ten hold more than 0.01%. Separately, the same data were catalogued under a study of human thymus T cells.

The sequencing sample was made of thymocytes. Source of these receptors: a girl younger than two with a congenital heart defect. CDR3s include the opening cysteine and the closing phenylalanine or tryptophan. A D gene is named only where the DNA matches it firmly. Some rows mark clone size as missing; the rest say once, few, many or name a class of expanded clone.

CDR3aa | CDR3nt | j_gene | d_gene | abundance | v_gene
CASSPLGREDLDGNQPQHF | TGTGCCAGCAGCCCCCTGGGCAGGGAGGACCTGGATGGCAATCAGCCCCAGCATTTT | TRBJ1-5 | NA | few | TRBV28
CASSFSRVQNTEAFF | TGTGCCAGCAGCTTCAGCAGGGTCCAGAACACTGAAGCTTTCTTT | TRBJ1-1 | NA | NA | TRBV7-9
CASSLGQGIETQYF | TGTGCCAGCTCACTTGGACAGGGAATAGAGACCCAGTACTTC | TRBJ2-5 | TRBD1 | NA | TRBV18
CASGTDYEQYF | TGTGCCAGTGGGACAGACTACGAGCAGTACTTC | TRBJ2-7 | TRBD1 | NA | TRBV7-2
CSAGYGSGSNTEAFF | TGCAGCGCCGGCTACGGATCAGGTTCCAACACTGAAGCTTTCTTT | TRBJ1-1 | NA | NA | TRBV29-1
CAISESNSGGSLTKNIQYF | TGTGCCATCAGTGAGTCTAATAGCGGGGGGTCGCTAACCAAAAACATTCAGTACTTC | TRBJ2-4 | TRBD2 | NA | TRBV10-3
CASSLFSSPEGGAETQYF | TGTGCCAGCAGCTTGTTCTCCTCGCCAGAGGGGGGGGCTGAGACCCAGTACTTC | TRBJ2-5 | NA | NA | TRBV5-8
CASSQQRDRGLLAFF | TGCGCCAGCAGCCAACAACGGGACAGGGGGCTGTTGGCTTTCTTT | TRBJ1-1 | TRBD1 | once | TRBV4-3
CATSRDMVGPTKSSYNSPLHF | TGTGCCACCAGCAGAGATATGGTGGGGCCGACAAAAAGCTCCTATAATTCACCCCTCCACTTT | TRBJ1-6 | NA | NA | TRBV15
CASSYMRDRGYYGYTF | TGTGCCAGCAGTTACATGCGGGACAGGGGCTATTATGGCTACACCTTC | TRBJ1-2 | TRBD1 | NA | TRBV6-5
CASSQGQPYGYTF | TGTGCCAGCAGCCAGGGACAGCCCTATGGCTACACCTTC | TRBJ1-2 | TRBD1 | NA | TRBV6-5
CASTSTGPSGANVLTF | TGTGCCAGCACCTCCACAGGGCCCTCTGGGGCCAACGTCCTGACTTTC | TRBJ2-6 | NA | NA | TRBV28
CASSPRQGTSPLHF | TGTGCCAGCAGCCCTCGACAGGGGACCTCACCCCTCCACTTT | TRBJ1-6 | TRBD1 | NA | TRBV9
CASSSQGASNEKLFF | TGTGCCAGTAGTTCACAGGGGGCGTCTAATGAAAAACTGTTTTTT | TRBJ1-4 | TRBD1 | NA | TRBV19
CASSEVGSGTEETQYF | TGTGCCAGCAGTGAAGTTGGGTCCGGGACAGAAGAGACCCAGTACTTC | TRBJ2-5 | TRBD1 | NA | TRBV6-1
CASSQVAGAGGYGYTF | TGTGCCAGCAGCCAAGTAGCAGGGGCGGGAGGCTATGGCTACACCTTC | TRBJ1-2 | NA | NA | TRBV14
CASSIFRQGVLPNTEAFF | TGTGCCAGTAGTATCTTTAGGCAAGGGGTTCTTCCGAACACTGAAGCTTTCTTT | TRBJ1-1 | NA | NA | TRBV19
CASSFDGTGGIEQFF | TGTGCCAGCAGCTTTGACGGGACAGGGGGCATTGAGCAGTTCTTC | TRBJ2-1 | TRBD1 | NA | TRBV5-6
CASTPGGDTEAFF | TGTGCCAGCACCCCGGGAGGGGACACTGAAGCTTTCTTT | TRBJ1-1 | NA | NA | TRBV6-5
CSVTPNRDRDDTGELFF | TGCAGCGTAACCCCGAACCGGGACAGGGACGACACCGGGGAGCTGTTTTTT | TRBJ2-2 | TRBD1 | NA | TRBV29-1
CASSSGLAVLGDTQYF | TGTGCCAGCAGCTCGGGACTAGCGGTTTTGGGGGATACGCAGTATTTT | TRBJ2-3 | TRBD2 | once | TRBV5-4
CASSPGGTGSGGNATRNIQYF | TGCGCCAGCAGTCCAGGGGGAACTGGAAGTGGGGGTAACGCTACAAGAAACATTCAGTACTTC | TRBJ2-4 | TRBD1 | NA | TRBV5-1
CASSKGGFRLTEAFF | TGTGCCAGCAGTAAGGGGGGGTTTAGGTTGACTGAAGCTTTCTTT | TRBJ1-1 | NA | NA | TRBV2
CAIRFGTRGGYEQYF | TGTGCCATCAGGTTCGGGACTCGGGGGGGCTACGAGCAGTACTTC | TRBJ2-7 | TRBD2 | NA | TRBV10-3
CASSLGDFRTPYEQYF | TGCGCCAGCAGCTTGGGGGACTTTCGTACCCCCTACGAGCAGTACTTC | TRBJ2-7 | NA | NA | TRBV5-1
CASSLARGYGYTF | TGTGCCAGCAGTTTAGCCAGAGGCTATGGCTACACCTTC | TRBJ1-2 | NA | once | TRBV28
CASRHQGRADTQYF | TGCGCCAGCAGGCATCAGGGCAGGGCAGATACGCAGTATTTT | TRBJ2-3 | NA | NA | TRBV4-1
CASSLGPRGPGNTIYF | TGTGCCAGCAGCTTAGGGCCCAGGGGGCCTGGAAACACCATATATTTT | TRBJ1-3 | TRBD1 | few | TRBV11-3
CASSLRVQGSYEQYF | TGTGCCAGCAGCTTACGGGTACAGGGAAGCTACGAGCAGTACTTC | TRBJ2-7 | NA | once | TRBV7-3